This passage covers 8 T cell receptor beta chains from one sample sequenced in a study of blood T cell repertoires in COVID-19. The method was immunoSEQ multiplex PCR; TCRdb's version includes in-frame clones alone and lacks a portion of them. The data hold approximately 69,000 clones, with 82% observed a single time. The specimen was peripheral blood. Receptors were obtained from an elderly woman with acute or convalescent COVID-19.

This chain links TRBV10-2 with TRBJ2-1; D may be TRBD2 (5 bases). The germline gives CDR1 WSHSY, CDR2 SAAADI. The CDR3 contains 15 residues. Trimming removed 6 bases at V and 0 bases at J, with 12 bases between. The CDR3 DNA reads as TGCGCCAGCAGGGCGCAACGGGGCTCCTACAATGAGCAGTTCTTC. This translates into CASRAQRGSYNEQFF.

V and J are TRBV5-1 and TRBJ2-3; D not certain. This CDR3 spans 13 amino acids. Per the germline V gene, CDR1 is SGHRS and CDR2 is YFSETQ. Trimming took 4 bases from V and 0 from J, leaving 6 bases between them. The CDR3 spells CASSAYSTDTQYF. The CDR3 coding sequence is TGCGCCAGCAGCGCCTATAGCACAGATACGCAGTATTTT.

The J gene is TRBJ1-1, the V gene TRBV12-5, with 9 bases identical to TRBD1. CDR1 LGHNT and CDR2 FRNRAP come from the germline V gene. This CDR3 comprises 13 residues. V shed 6 bases, J shed 7 bases, and the junction held 6 bases outside the gene matches. In DNA form, the CDR3 reads TGTGCTAGTGGACAGGGACAGGGATATGAAGCTTTCTTT. Its protein product is CASGQGQGYEAFF.

This clone turned up a few times. CDR3 amino acids: CASTGAGGQPQHF. DNA for the CDR3: TGCGCCAGCACAGGGGCAGGGGGTCAGCCCCAGCATTTT. The chain links TRBV10-2 to TRBJ1-5, with 7 nucleotides matching TRBD1. This CDR3 contains 13 residues. Germline CDR1 and CDR2: WSHSY and SAAADI. V lost 7 bases, J lost 6 bases, and 6 bases stayed unmatched.

The J gene is TRBJ2-1, the V gene TRBV21-1; TRBD1, the table's D call, was not compared with the DNA. TRBV21-1 is a pseudogene. CDR3 length: 14 amino acids. The CDR3 nucleotides are TGTGCCAGCAGCAAAGCGGGGGACAGCTTTGCGCAGTTCTTC. Translation gives CASSKAGDSFAQFF.

The chain carries TRBV10-3 and TRBJ2-7; 7 nucleotides line up with TRBD2. The CDR3 length is 17 residues. The V gene's germline CDR1 is ENHRY and CDR2 SYGVKD. Trimming removed 4 bases from V and 7 bases from J; junction bases left unmatched: 19. The CDR3 region is CAISGGHIRASGKEQYF. The CDR3, as DNA: TGTGCCATCAGTGGAGGGCACATTAGGGCTAGCGGCAAGGAGCAGTACTTC.

This chain connects TRBV6-5 to TRBJ2-7; 10 bases map to TRBD2. CDR3 length: 14 residues. From germline, CDR1 is MNHEY and CDR2 SVGAGI. J gave up 3 bases and V 10 bases, and 9 bases lay outside the gene matches. The CDR3 DNA is TGTGCCACTCGCCCCCGACTAGCGGGCTACGAGCAGTACTTC. Its translation: CATRPRLAGYEQYF.

The V gene is TRBV3-1 (or the pseudogene TRBV3-2), the J gene TRBJ1-2; D gene unclear. This CDR3 region has 13 residues. Trimming pared 0 bases from V and 4 bases from J, leaving 6 bases between. Per the germline V gene, CDR1 is LGHDT and CDR2 is YNNKEL (reference sequence). The CDR3 spells CASSQEQSYGYTF. In DNA, the CDR3 is TGTGCCAGCAGCCAAGAACAGTCCTATGGCTACACCTTC.